This paragraph reports one TCR beta chain. Its specificity is unknown. The data stem from a study of OX40 agonist ivuxolimab in advanced cancers. In the study overall: Patients with prior anti-PD-1, anti-PD-L1 or anti-CTLA-4 therapy were eligible; approximately 37% had some. Study observations and caveats: At 0.1 to 3.0 mg/kg, CD4+ and CD8+ blood T cells expanded clonally by week 6.

Measured with immunoSEQ multiplex PCR; TCRdb has only the in-frame clones, and not every one. Of 9,500 to 13,000 clones in the sample, roughly 74% were seen once. The CDR3 loop spans 16 amino acids. Per germline, CDR1 SEHNR and CDR2 FQNEAQ (reference sequence). The ends were cut back, 1 base at V and 0 bases at J, with 10 bases in the middle. This rearrangement joins TRBV7-9 to TRBJ1-5; D is unresolved. The source material was CD4+ or CD8+ T cells sorted from blood, sampled in a trial of the OX40 agonist ivuxolimab. The sequence derives from an adult with an advanced solid tumor such as melanoma, head and neck, liver or kidney cancer. The CDR3 DNA is TGTGCCAGCAGCTTAGGACCTAGCGCTAGCAATCAGCCCCAGCATTTT. It yields the protein CASSLGPSASNQPQHF. The variable domain in full, completed from reference TRBV7-9 and TRBJ1-5, reads DTGVSQNPRHKITKRGQNVTFRCDPISEHNRLYWYRQTLGQGPEFLTYFQNEAQLEKSRLLSDRFSAERPKGSFSTLEIQRTEQGDSAMYLCASSLGPSASNQPQHFGDGTRLSIL.